Listed here are 8 T cell receptor beta chains from one sample, sequenced in a study of chemoradiotherapy in HPV16-positive cancers. TCRdb keeps only in-frame clones here, not all; method: immunoSEQ multiplex PCR. The sample has some 5,100 clones, over 75% seen once. The specimen comprised tumor tissue, sampled from a patient who underwent chemoradiotherapy. The receptor set was obtained from a human donor with HPV-associated anogenital cancer.

This clone was recorded once. The V and J genes are TRBV7-9 and TRBJ1-2; the match to TRBD1 covers 10 bases. The V gene's germline CDR1 is SEHNR and CDR2 FQNEAQ (reference sequence). Trimming at V came to 3 bases and at J to 12 bases, leaving 7 bases not matched to a gene. The CDR3 extends over 13 amino acids. The CDR3 loop is CASSFGTGDRDTF. The CDR3 DNA is TGTGCCAGCAGCTTCGGGACAGGGGATCGAGACACCTTC.

CDR3 in DNA: TGTGCCATCAGCGCCACTAGCCCCACAGATACGCAGTATTTT. As protein: CAISATSPTDTQYF. The V and J genes are TRBV10-3 and TRBJ2-3, with D possibly being TRBD2 (6 bases). CDR3 length: 14 amino acids. Germline loops: CDR1 ENHRY, CDR2 SYGVKD. Trimming cost V 6 bases and J 2 bases, with 12 bases left between them.

The chain recombines TRBV30 with TRBJ2-6; perhaps TRBD1 as D (5 bases). The germline V gene has CDR1 GTSNPN and CDR2 SVGIG (reference sequence). CDR3 length equals 17 residues. The V end lost 2 bases, the J end lost 0 bases, and 14 bases lay between the germline ends. The CDR3 protein is CAWSTTDTSSGANVLTF. CDR3 coding DNA: TGTGCCTGGAGTACCACGGACACCTCCTCTGGGGCCAACGTCCTGACTTTC.

CDR3 sequence: CASSLTESNQPQHF. The CDR3 nucleotides read TGTGCCAGCAGCTTAACAGAGAGCAATCAGCCCCAGCATTTT. The genes are TRBV7-9 and TRBJ1-5; D call uncertain. Trimming removed 2 bases from V and 1 base from J, with 6 bases in between. Germline V CDR1 and CDR2: SEHNR, FQNEAQ (reference sequence). This CDR3 region has 14 residues.

The rearrangement joins TRBV27 to TRBJ2-5, with D perhaps TRBD1 or TRBD2 (5 bases each). The CDR3 extends over 14 amino acids. Germline V gene lookup returns CDR1 MNHEY and CDR2 SMNVEV (reference sequence). Trimming removed 5 bases at V and 7 bases at J, with 17 bases between. The CDR3 DNA is TGTGCCAGCAGTGAACAGGCGCTGAGGGGGACCCAGTACTTC. Translation gives CASSEQALRGTQYF.

This chain connects TRBV29-1 to TRBJ1-2; 11 bases line up with TRBD1. V dropped 4 bases and J dropped 4; count of bases not matched to a gene: 2. The CDR3 consists of 13 residues. Per germline, CDR1 SQVTM and CDR2 ANQGSEA. The CDR3: CSVGTGGGYGYTF. CDR3 nucleotides: TGCAGCGTTGGGACAGGGGGCGGCTATGGCTACACCTTC.

The rearrangement joins TRBV6-1 to TRBJ2-7, with a possible D match to TRBD1 (6 bases). Germline lookup yields CDR1 MNHNS and CDR2 SASEGT. The CDR3 covers 14 residues. V was trimmed by 4 bases and J by 9 bases, leaving 19 bases between them. The CDR3 DNA is TGTGCCAGCAGTGCAGACAGGTCCGCCCCAGGGCAGTACTTC. It yields the protein CASSADRSAPGQYF.

The chain joins TRBV28 to TRBJ1-1; D gene unclear. This CDR3 has 14 residues. V was shortened by 6 bases and J by 1 base, with 12 bases between the two germline ends. CDR1 and CDR2 from the germline V gene are MDHEN and SYDVKM. DNA for the CDR3: TGTGCCAGCAGGGAAGAATATTGGAACACTGAAGCTTTCTTT. Amino acid sequence: CASREEYWNTEAFF.